What follows is one TCR beta chain and its context. The data were obtained in a study of OX40 agonist ivuxolimab in advanced cancers. Sequencing used immunoSEQ multiplex PCR; TCRdb keeps in-frame clones, though not all of them. Altogether tens of thousands of clones are present, around 84% being singletons, with the ten largest covering about 5.1%. V was clipped by 5 bases and J by 4 bases; unmatched bases: 7. CDR1 and CDR2 (germline): ENHRY, SYGVKD. The CDR3 extends over 15 amino acids. Material: CD4+ or CD8+ T cells sorted from blood, obtained in a trial of the OX40 agonist ivuxolimab. This sequence joins TRBV10-3 and TRBJ2-5, with 10 bases matching TRBD2. The TCR comes from an adult with an advanced solid tumor such as melanoma, head and neck, liver or kidney cancer. CDR3 DNA: TGTGCCATCAGTCCTCTAGCGGGAGACGGAGAGACCCAGTACTTC. This codes for CAISPLAGDGETQYF.